The rows below give T cell receptor beta chains drawn from one sample of a study of T cell responses to AZD1222 COVID-19 vaccine. Generated by immunoSEQ multiplex PCR, the TCRdb table keeps only in-frame clones and is missing some. Of about 140,000 clones detected, 93% appear once; the ten largest clones hold roughly 5%. Sequenced here: peripheral blood, sampled on day 0 of AZD1222 vaccination. These receptors were obtained from an adult in good health. CDR3s include the opening cysteine and the closing phenylalanine or tryptophan. The D gene is left open where the match is weak. Rows give clone size only sometimes, using once, few, many, or a class for an expanded clone.

d_gene	v_gene	j_gene	abundance	CDR3aa	CDR3nt
TRBD2	TRBV3-1/TRBV3-2	TRBJ2-7	NA	CASSLLAGDSEQYF	TGTGCCAGCAGCCTGCTAGCGGGAGACAGCGAGCAGTACTTC
NA	TRBV10-3	TRBJ2-7	NA	CAISRQEDYEQYF	TGTGCCATCTCTCGACAGGAAGATTACGAGCAGTACTTC
TRBD1	TRBV6-4	TRBJ2-1	NA	CASSEGQGAYNEQFF	TGTGCCAGCAGTGAGGGACAGGGGGCGTACAATGAGCAGTTCTTC
NA	TRBV3-1/TRBV3-2	TRBJ2-7	NA	CASSQGARHRPSEEQYF	TGTGCCAGCAGCCAAGGGGCCAGACACCGCCCTTCTGAGGAGCAGTACTTC
TRBD1	TRBV19	TRBJ1-4	few	CASSRDRENEKLFF	TGTGCCAGTAGCCGGGACAGGGAAAATGAAAAACTGTTTTTT
NA	TRBV5-1	TRBJ2-5	NA	CASSQGVQETQYF	TGCGCCAGCTCTCAAGGGGTCCAAGAGACCCAGTACTTC
NA	TRBV4-1	TRBJ2-3	NA	CASSQDRVMTDTQYF	TGCGCCAGCAGCCAAGACAGGGTAATGACAGATACGCAGTATTTT
NA	TRBV5-1	TRBJ2-3	NA	CASSLFGGTDTQYF	TGCGCCAGCAGCTTGTTCGGGGGCACAGATACGCAGTATTTT
NA	TRBV7-2	TRBJ2-2	NA	CASRRRLWAGDSTGELFF	TGTGCCAGCAGAAGAAGGTTGTGGGCAGGCGATAGCACCGGGGAGCTGTTTTTT
TRBD2	TRBV3-1/TRBV3-2	TRBJ2-1	NA	CASSQASGGASGKTFF	TGTGCCAGCAGCCAAGCATCCGGGGGAGCGAGCGGGAAAACGTTCTTC
NA	TRBV30	TRBJ1-1	NA	CAWSNTGFEAFF	TGTGCCTGGAGTAACACAGGGTTTGAAGCTTTCTTT
NA	TRBV28	TRBJ1-2	NA	CASSTSGATFGYTF	TGTGCCAGCAGCACCTCCGGGGCTACCTTTGGCTACACCTTC
NA	TRBV2	TRBJ1-6	NA	CASTMRGRYNSPLHF	TGTGCCAGCACCATGAGGGGACGGTATAATTCACCCCTCCACTTT
TRBD1	TRBV28	TRBJ1-2	NA	CASTRDRGSDGYTF	TGTGCCAGCACACGGGACAGGGGTTCCGATGGCTACACCTTC